Following are 19 T cell receptor beta chains from one sample sequenced in a study of cytomegalovirus exposure and HLA in healthy donors. Primers included in the PCR were 60 Vbeta and 13 Jbeta primers. TCRdb keeps only in-frame clones here, not all; method: immunoSEQ multiplex PCR. The repertoire holds about 110,000 clones, with about 68% as singletons. The sample was PBMCs. The source is a man aged 25-45 years in good health and CMV-seropositive.

The genes are TRBV19 and TRBJ2-3; the D is unclear. Germline-derived CDR1 and CDR2 are LNHDA and SQIVND (reference sequence). The CDR3 has 14 residues. V gave up 3 bases and J gave up 5 bases, with 12 bases separating them. CDR3 nucleotide sequence: TGTGCCAGTAGTATTTTCAAGTTCGGAGATACGCAGTATTTT. Its translation is CASSIFKFGDTQYF.

CDR3 in DNA: TGTGCCAGCAGCTTAGCCGGAGCCTGGTACACCTTC. It encodes CASSLAGAWYTF. This chain joins TRBV7-9 and TRBJ1-2; D is uncertain. This CDR3 is built from 12 residues. The V and J ends lost 0 bases and 11 bases respectively, with 10 bases between them. CDR1 SEHNR and CDR2 FQNEAQ come from the germline V gene (reference sequence).

The chain uses TRBV2 and TRBJ2-3; 9 bases are a match to TRBD1. The length of the CDR3 is 15 residues. In germline, CDR1 is SNHLY, CDR2 FYNNEI. Germline trimming cut 7 bases from V and 2 bases from J; bases unmatched to any gene: 7. The CDR3 DNA follows: TGTGCCAGCAAAGAAAACAGGGGGCTCACAGATACGCAGTATTTT. This codes for CASKENRGLTDTQYF.

The chain couples TRBV19 to TRBJ2-2, with D tentatively TRBD2 (6 bases). The CDR3 runs 17 residues. The ends were cut back, 7 bases at V and 0 bases at J, with 18 bases in the middle. Germline CDR1 LNHDA, CDR2 SQIVND (reference sequence). CDR3 loop: CASTLRKGGTNTGELFF. CDR3 bases: TGTGCCAGTACCCTCAGGAAAGGAGGGACGAACACCGGGGAGCTGTTTTTT.

This chain joins TRBV6-1 and TRBJ2-1; the D gene is possibly TRBD2 (6 bases). Germline-derived CDR1 and CDR2 are MNHNS and SASEGT. CDR3 length: 12 amino acids. Trimming removed 3 bases from V and 10 bases from J, with 10 bases in between. The CDR3 DNA reads as TGTGCCAGCAGTGATCGGCTAGCGGAGCAGTTCTTC. Its translation: CASSDRLAEQFF.

This clone has more than one count but fewer than ten. The rearrangement links TRBV21-1 to TRBJ2-7; the D segment call TRBD1 is taken from the table without a DNA check. TRBV21-1 counts as a pseudogene. CDR3 length: 18 amino acids. CDR3 bases: TGTGCCAGCAGCAAAGAGGTGATAGTGACAGGGGCTCCCTACGAGCAGTACTTC. As protein: CASSKEVIVTGAPYEQYF.

The V and J genes are TRBV4-1 and TRBJ2-3; TRBD2 aligns across 7 bases. Trimming took 1 base from V and 1 from J; bases not matched to a gene: 5. The CDR3 length is 16 residues. From germline, CDR1 is MGHRA and CDR2 YSYEKL. The DNA for the CDR3 is TGCGCCAGCAGCCAAGTTCTCCTAGCGGGCACAGATACGCAGTATTTT. It yields the protein CASSQVLLAGTDTQYF.

This clone showed up just once. The V gene is TRBV6-1, the J gene TRBJ2-3; 7 nucleotides match TRBD1. This CDR3 spans 13 amino acids. V shed 6 bases, J shed 6 bases, and the junction held 6 bases outside the gene matches. Germline V gives CDR1 MNHNS, CDR2 SASEGT. This CDR3 reads CASRVLTGDTQYF. CDR3 in DNA: TGTGCCAGCAGAGTATTGACAGGGGATACGCAGTATTTT.

The sample holds one count of this clone. The chain recombines TRBV21-1 with TRBJ1-1. TRBV21-1 is an annotated pseudogene. CDR3 length: 15 residues. The CDR3 region has the DNA TGTGCCAGCAGCAAAGGTTATGAGGGCGTCACTGAAGCTTTCTTT. Its protein product is CASSKGYEGVTEAFF.

V gene TRBV9 combines with J gene TRBJ1-2; no clear D. There are 11 residues in the CDR3. Germline V gene sequence: CDR1 SGDLS, CDR2 YYNGEE. Deletions cut 3 bases from V and 3 bases from J, with 3 bases between. CDR3 DNA: TGTGCCAGCAGCGCCTACTATGGCTACACCTTC. Protein sequence: CASSAYYGYTF.

The rearrangement uses TRBV6-1 and TRBJ2-1; 7 positions agree with TRBD1. CDR3 length: 16 amino acids. Looked up from germline, CDR1 is MNHNS and CDR2 is SASEGT. Unmatched junction bases numbered 6, after V lost 4 bases and J lost 0 bases. CDR3 sequence reads: CASSGRQGGSYNEQFF. DNA for the CDR3: TGTGCCAGCAGTGGCCGACAGGGTGGCTCCTACAATGAGCAGTTCTTC.

This chain links TRBV5-1 with TRBJ2-7; D possibly corresponds to TRBD2 (5 bases). The CDR3 is 14 amino acids. Germline CDR1 is SGHRS and CDR2 is YFSETQ. V was trimmed by 0 bases and J by 8 bases, leaving 15 bases between them. The CDR3 spells CASSLAAEEEKQYF. CDR3 DNA: TGCGCCAGCAGCTTGGCCGCCGAGGAGGAAAAGCAGTACTTC.

The rearrangement joins TRBV20-1 to TRBJ2-7, with D tentatively TRBD1 (5 bases). The length of the CDR3 is 10 residues. Germline V CDR1 and CDR2: DFQATT, SNEGSKA (reference sequence). Trimming shortened V by 5 bases and J by 6 bases, and 8 bases separated the two germline ends. The CDR3 DNA reads as TGCAGTGCTCATCAGGGCGAGCAGTACTTC. Protein product: CSAHQGEQYF.

In its sample, this clone was seen a few times. The chain combines TRBV6-1 with TRBJ2-5, with D unclear. The CDR3 is 12 amino acids. CDR1 and CDR2 from the germline V gene are MNHNS and SASEGT. V lost 7 bases, J lost 1 base, and 7 bases lay in between. CDR3 sequence: CASNRFQETQYF. CDR3 nucleotides: TGTGCCAGCAACAGATTCCAAGAGACCCAGTACTTC.

The CDR3 loop is CASSPPGLIYGYTF. The CDR3, as DNA: TGTGCCAGCTCACCACCGGGACTTATCTATGGCTACACCTTC. The chain employs TRBV18 and TRBJ1-2; TRBD1 might be the D (5 bases). V was shortened by 0 bases and J by 4 bases, with 9 bases between the two germline ends. Germline CDR1 is KGHSH and CDR2 is LQKENI. This CDR3 is 14 amino acids long.

The V and J genes are TRBV9 and TRBJ1-3; the D is unclear. This CDR3 region has 15 residues. Germline CDR1 reads SGDLS; CDR2 reads YYNGEE. With 0 bases removed from V and 1 base from J, the gap between germline ends came to 8 bases. CDR3 coding DNA: TGTGCCAGCAGCGTAGGCAGTATGTCTGGAAACACCATATATTTT. It specifies CASSVGSMSGNTIYF.

As concerns this clone: Mismatch with germline at one junction end may stem from a read error. This rearrangement joins TRBV4-2 to TRBJ1-2; tentatively, D is TRBD1 (5 bases). Per the germline V gene, CDR1 is LGHNA and CDR2 is YNFKEQ. The CDR3 has 14 residues. The CDR3 here is CASSPGNPNDGYTF. CDR3 DNA: TGTGCCAGCAGCCCAGGGAACCCTAACGATGGCTACACCTTC.

V gene TRBV18 combines with J gene TRBJ2-2; no definite D call. Germline CDR1 reads KGHSH; CDR2 reads LQKENI. The CDR3 is 13 amino acids. The V gene lost 6 bases and the J gene lost 2 bases, with 7 bases spanning the gap. The CDR3 here is CASSGLNTGELFF. The CDR3 coding sequence is TGTGCCAGCTCCGGTCTAAACACCGGGGAGCTGTTTTTT.

This clone was found once. V and J are TRBV15 and TRBJ2-7, with a weak D call TRBD1 (6 bases). This CDR3 is built from 13 residues. Deletions cut 4 bases from V and 4 bases from J, with 11 bases between. Germline CDR1 reads LNHNV; CDR2 reads YYDKDF (reference sequence). The CDR3 DNA reads as TGTGCCACCAGCAACGGACAGATTTACGAGCAGTACTTC. Translated: CATSNGQIYEQYF.